This paragraph covers one T cell receptor beta chain sequence. The data were obtained in a study of blood T cell repertoires in COVID-19. Overall study context: COVID-19 samples from acute and convalescent phases originated in the United States, Italy and Spain.

Trimming took off 5 bases at V and 2 bases at J, with 16 bases between the two ends. This CDR3 is 15 amino acids long. The germline V gene has CDR1 MNHEY and CDR2 SVGAGI. Each recovered donor of Cohort 3 presented with two negative PCRs, clearance, or symptom resolution. Here immunoSEQ multiplex PCR was the method, and the copy in TCRdb shows in-frame clones only, minus some. The table has 150,000 or so clones, 60% to 80% seen once; the top ten hold around 2.9%. The receptor was isolated from a woman between 45 and 65 years old who had recovered from COVID-19. The sequencing sample was made of PBMCs or T cells enriched from blood (not recorded which). The V call is TRBV6-5, the J call TRBJ2-7; TRBD2 is a possible D gene (7 bases). The CDR3 loop reads CASSTGGAEAYEQYF. DNA of the CDR3: TGTGCCAGCAGTACTGGGGGGGCGGAGGCCTACGAGCAGTACTTC.